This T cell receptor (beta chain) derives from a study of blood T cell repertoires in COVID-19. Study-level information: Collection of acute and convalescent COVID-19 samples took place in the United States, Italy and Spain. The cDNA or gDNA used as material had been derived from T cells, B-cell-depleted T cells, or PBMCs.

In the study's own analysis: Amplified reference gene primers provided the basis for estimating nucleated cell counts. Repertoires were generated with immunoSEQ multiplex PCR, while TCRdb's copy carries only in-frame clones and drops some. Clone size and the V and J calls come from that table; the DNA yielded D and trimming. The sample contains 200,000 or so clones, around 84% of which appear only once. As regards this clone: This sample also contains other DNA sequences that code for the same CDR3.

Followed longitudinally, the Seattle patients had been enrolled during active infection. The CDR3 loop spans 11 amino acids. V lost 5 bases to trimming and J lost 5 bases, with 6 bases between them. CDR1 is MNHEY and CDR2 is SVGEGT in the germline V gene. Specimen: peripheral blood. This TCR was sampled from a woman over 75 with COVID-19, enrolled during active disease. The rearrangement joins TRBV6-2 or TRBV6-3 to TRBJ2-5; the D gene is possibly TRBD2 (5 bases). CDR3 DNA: TGTGCCAGCAGTCGAGGGGAGACCCAGTACTTC. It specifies CASSRGETQYF.